This T cell receptor beta chain derives from a study of spatial heterogeneity in lung cancer (dated by TCRdb to between 2018 and 2020). In the study overall: Samples were obtained from approximately 72 patients with early-stage, untreated non-small cell lung cancer from the lung TRACERx cohort. Follow-up PBMC samples were sequenced whenever available, with the median time to follow-up being around 2 years after resection. More beta-chain than alpha-chain transcripts were consistently detected, likely reflecting higher beta-chain transcript abundance. In the raw uncorrected reads, each unique combination of TCR and UMI appeared more than ten times on average. TCR alpha and beta repertoires were quantitatively compared across multiple tumor regions, matched nontumor lung and blood in non-small cell lung cancer. The study linked features of the TCR repertoire to counts of nonsynonymous mutations, which were determined by whole-exome sequencing of tumor tissue. Both alpha and beta chains were TCR-sequenced in samples taken at surgery, namely 220 tumor regions, around 70 matched nontumor lung samples and approximately 58 PBMC samples. Paper-wide results and their limitations: Ubiquitous expanded tumor TCRs were found in blood more often at tumor resection than at routine follow-up. Additional single-cell paired TCR alpha and beta sequencing was considered necessary to confirm, at a functional level, the hypothesis that regional TCRs recognize regional mutations. Comparisons of baseline and follow-up blood repertoires included only about 15 patients.

The V end loses 3 bases and the J end loses 5 bases, and a stretch of 16 bases separates them. The CDR1 and CDR2 encoded by the germline V gene are KGHSH and LQKENI. The CDR3 runs 15 residues from the cysteine to the phenylalanine. Only the CDR3 portion is preserved as DNA: 45 bases, with reading frame beginning at the first base. This specimen's time point label, interpreted: blood at routine non-recurrence follow-up after resection. For TCR sequencing, whole RNA was extracted from tumor and nontumor lung tissue, or from cryopreserved PBMC samples, and no cell sorting was done. Patients were selected for TCR sequencing only if sufficient RNA was available from at least two tumor regions. Receptor amplification or capture employed 5' RACE. TCRdb records NextSeq 500 as the sequencer. To allow correction of PCR and sequencing errors, the TCR library protocol tagged every TCR cDNA molecule with a unique molecular identifier. The study's own analysis went as follows. TCR identification, UMI-based error correction and CDR3 extraction were performed with Decombinator tools. TCRs above a frequency of 2 per 1,000, corresponding to the top 1% of the tumor frequency distribution, were defined as expanded. Renyi diversity was calculated using the R vegan package after each repertoire was subsampled 100 times to 5,000 TCRs. To build CDR3 similarity networks, amino acid triplet string-kernel similarity was used, and CDR3s were connected when their pairwise similarity was above 0.82. The public sequencing data were trimmed at Q25 with fastp and processed into clonotypes with MiXCR by TCRdb, which kept only in-frame beta chains. Each CDR3 protein appears once, grouped with its most common genes and DNA. What appears here as the V and J calls and clone size reflects TCRdb's work, not the paper's. In all, the sample holds around 30,000 distinct CDR3 sequences, and approximately 6% of those were seen once. Roughly 21% of the sample is in the top ten clones.

This clonotype was seen at least ten times. What this receptor recognizes is not known. Per-base qualities were not stored, and no clone one base away is much larger. This sequence originates from a male donor with early-stage non-small cell lung cancer. The chain links TRBV18 with TRBJ2-5; TRBD2 is a possible D gene, resting on 6 matching bases. The material sequenced was PBMCs, taken at follow-up. At the DNA level, the sequence is TGTGCCAGCTCACCGGGTGGAGGGAGTTCGGAGACCCAGTACTTC. Its protein is CASSPGGGSSETQYF.